The rows below give T cell receptor beta chains drawn from one sample of a study of cytomegalovirus exposure and HLA in healthy donors. Sequencing used immunoSEQ multiplex PCR; TCRdb keeps in-frame clones, though not all of them. The table has about 130,000 clones, less than 80% seen once. Material: PBMCs. The receptors were gathered from a middle-aged man in good health and CMV-seropositive. CDR3s include the opening cysteine and the closing phenylalanine or tryptophan. The order of the fields is D gene, clone size, J gene, V gene, CDR3 protein, CDR3 DNA. A D gene is named only where the DNA matches it firmly. Size is stated for part of the rows, as once, few or many counts, or as a class when the clone is expanded.

TRBD1 | . | TRBJ1-6 | TRBV9 | CASSVPGQGPSPLHF | TGTGCCAGCAGCGTACCGGGACAGGGGCCTTCACCCCTCCACTTT
. | . | TRBJ2-7 | TRBV30 | CAWSGVGGILHEQYF | TGTGCCTGGAGTGGGGTTGGCGGGATCCTCCACGAGCAGTACTTC
. | few | TRBJ2-2 | TRBV11-3 | CASSLQGQPGELFF | TGTGCCAGCAGCTTGCAGGGTCAGCCCGGGGAGCTGTTTTTT
. | few | TRBJ1-1 | TRBV28 | CASSLVREAAEAFF | TGTGCCAGCAGTTTGGTCAGGGAGGCGGCTGAAGCTTTCTTT
TRBD1 | . | TRBJ2-5 | TRBV7-8 | CASSLGDRLQETQYF | TGTGCCAGCAGCTTAGGGGACAGATTACAAGAGACCCAGTACTTC
. | . | TRBJ1-4 | TRBV18 | CASCPIGATNEKLFF | TGTGCCAGCTGCCCGATCGGGGCAACTAATGAAAAACTGTTTTTT
TRBD2 | . | TRBJ2-7 | TRBV5-1 | CASSSLGTSGSSSYEQYF | TGCGCCAGCAGCTCCTTAGGGACTAGCGGGAGTAGCTCCTACGAGCAGTACTTC
TRBD2 | . | TRBJ2-7 | TRBV11-2 | CASSLVASGRGEQYF | TGTGCCAGCAGCTTAGTGGCTAGCGGTAGAGGGGAGCAGTACTTC
TRBD2 | . | TRBJ2-3 | TRBV9 | CASSFRGLAVGTDTQYF | TGTGCCAGCAGCTTCCGGGGACTAGCGGTGGGGACAGATACGCAGTATTTT
. | few | TRBJ2-7 | TRBV5-4 | CASSPNTGRQSYEQYF | TGTGCCAGCAGTCCCAACACAGGGCGACAATCCTACGAGCAGTACTTC
. | . | TRBJ2-3 | TRBV21-1 | CASSLKAGSGTDTQYF | TGTGCCAGCTCCCTAAAAGCAGGCTCTGGCACAGATACGCAGTATTTT
. | . | TRBJ2-2 | TRBV2 | CASSEVIGDTGELFF | TGTGCCAGCAGTGAGGTGATCGGTGACACCGGGGAGCTGTTTTTT
. | few | TRBJ2-7 | TRBV11-2 | CASSLAQTYEQYF | TGTGCCAGCAGCTTAGCACAGACCTACGAGCAGTACTTC